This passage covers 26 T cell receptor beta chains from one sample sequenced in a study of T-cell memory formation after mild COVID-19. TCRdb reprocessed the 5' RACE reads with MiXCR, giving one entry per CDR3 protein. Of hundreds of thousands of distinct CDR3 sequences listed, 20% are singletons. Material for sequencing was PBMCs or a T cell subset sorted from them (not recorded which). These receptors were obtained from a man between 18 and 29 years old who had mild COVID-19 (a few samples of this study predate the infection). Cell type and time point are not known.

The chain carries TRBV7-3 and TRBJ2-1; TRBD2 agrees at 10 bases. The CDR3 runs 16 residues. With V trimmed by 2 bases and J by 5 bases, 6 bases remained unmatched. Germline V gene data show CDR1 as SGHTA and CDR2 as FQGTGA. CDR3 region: CASSLFGLAGDNEQFF. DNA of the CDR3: TGTGCCAGCAGCTTATTTGGTCTAGCGGGAGACAATGAGCAGTTCTTC.

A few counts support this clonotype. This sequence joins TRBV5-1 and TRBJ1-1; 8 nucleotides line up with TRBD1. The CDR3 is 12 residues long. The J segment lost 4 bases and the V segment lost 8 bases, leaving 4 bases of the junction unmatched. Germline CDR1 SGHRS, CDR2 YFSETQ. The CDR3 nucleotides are TGCGCCAGTACGGACAGGGCCACTGAAGCTTTCTTT. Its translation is CASTDRATEAFF.

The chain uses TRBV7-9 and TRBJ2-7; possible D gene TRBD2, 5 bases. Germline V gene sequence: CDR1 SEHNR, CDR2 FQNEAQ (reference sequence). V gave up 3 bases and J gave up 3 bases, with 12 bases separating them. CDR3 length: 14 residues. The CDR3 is CASSLFSGNYEQYF. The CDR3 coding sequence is TGTGCCAGCAGCTTGTTCTCGGGAAACTACGAGCAGTACTTC. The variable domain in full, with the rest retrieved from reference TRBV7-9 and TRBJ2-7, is DTGVSQNPRHKITKRGQNVTFRCDPISEHNRLYWYRQTLGQGPEFLTYFQNEAQLEKSRLLSDRFSAERPKGSFSTLEIQRTEQGDSAMYLCASSLFSGNYEQYFGPGTRLTVT.

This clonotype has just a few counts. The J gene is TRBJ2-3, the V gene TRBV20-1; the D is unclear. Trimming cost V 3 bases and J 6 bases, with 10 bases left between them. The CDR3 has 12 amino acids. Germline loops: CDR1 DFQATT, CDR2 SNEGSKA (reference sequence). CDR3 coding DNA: TGCAGTGCTAGTGCCCGGGTGGATACGCAGTATTTT. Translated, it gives CSASARVDTQYF.

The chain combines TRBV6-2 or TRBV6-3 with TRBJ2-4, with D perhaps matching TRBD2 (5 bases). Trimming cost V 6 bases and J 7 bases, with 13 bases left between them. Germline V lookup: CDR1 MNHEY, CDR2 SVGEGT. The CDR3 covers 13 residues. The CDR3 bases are TGTGCCAGCAGGACCGGGAAAAGGAACATTCAGTACTTC. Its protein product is CASRTGKRNIQYF.

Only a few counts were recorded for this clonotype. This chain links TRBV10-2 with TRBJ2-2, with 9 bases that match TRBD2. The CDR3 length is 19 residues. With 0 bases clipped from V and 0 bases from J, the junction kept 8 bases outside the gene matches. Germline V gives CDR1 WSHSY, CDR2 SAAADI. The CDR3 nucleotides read TGCGCCAGCAGTGAGTCAGGGGTAGCGGGGGACGCGAACACCGGGGAGCTGTTTTTT. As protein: CASSESGVAGDANTGELFF.

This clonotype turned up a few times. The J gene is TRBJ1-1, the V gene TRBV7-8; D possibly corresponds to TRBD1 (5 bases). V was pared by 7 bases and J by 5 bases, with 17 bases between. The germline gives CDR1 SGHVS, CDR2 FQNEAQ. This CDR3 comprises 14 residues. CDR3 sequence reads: CASTMNQGRTEAFF. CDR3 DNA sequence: TGTGCCAGCACCATGAACCAGGGTAGGACTGAAGCTTTCTTT.

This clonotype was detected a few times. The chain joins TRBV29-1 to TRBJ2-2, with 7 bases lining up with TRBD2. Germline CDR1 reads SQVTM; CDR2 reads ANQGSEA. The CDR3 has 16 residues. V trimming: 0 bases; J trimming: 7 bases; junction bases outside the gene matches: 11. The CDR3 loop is CSVEERQRGDDGELFF. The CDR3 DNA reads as TGCAGCGTTGAAGAACGGCAGCGGGGTGACGACGGGGAGCTGTTTTTT.

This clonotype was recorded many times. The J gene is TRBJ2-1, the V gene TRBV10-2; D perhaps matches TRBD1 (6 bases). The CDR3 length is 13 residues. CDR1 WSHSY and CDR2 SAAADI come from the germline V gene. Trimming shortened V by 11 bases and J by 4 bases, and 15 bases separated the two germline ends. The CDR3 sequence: CAVLRDNYNEQFF. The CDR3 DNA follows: TGCGCCGTACTCCGGGACAATTACAATGAGCAGTTCTTC.

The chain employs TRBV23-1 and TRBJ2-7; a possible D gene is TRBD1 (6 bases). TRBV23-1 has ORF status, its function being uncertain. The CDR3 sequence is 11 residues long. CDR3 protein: CASSLDRFIHV. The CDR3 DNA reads TGCGCCAGCAGTCTCGACAGGTTTATTCACGTC.

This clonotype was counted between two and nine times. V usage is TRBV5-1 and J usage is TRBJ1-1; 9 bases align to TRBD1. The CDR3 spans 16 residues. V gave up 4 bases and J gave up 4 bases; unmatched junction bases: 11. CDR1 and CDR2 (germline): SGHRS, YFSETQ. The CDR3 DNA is TGCGCCAGCAGCACAGGAAACAGGGGGCCGAGCACTGAAGCTTTCTTT. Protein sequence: CASSTGNRGPSTEAFF.

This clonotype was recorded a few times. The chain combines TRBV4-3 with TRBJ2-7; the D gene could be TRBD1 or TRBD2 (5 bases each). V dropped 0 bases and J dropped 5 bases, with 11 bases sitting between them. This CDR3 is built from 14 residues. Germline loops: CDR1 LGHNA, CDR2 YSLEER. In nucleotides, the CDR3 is TGCGCCAGCAGCCAAGACGCAGGGACCCACGAGCAGTACTTC. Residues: CASSQDAGTHEQYF.

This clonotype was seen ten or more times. The CDR3 sequence: CASSSGTVNTEAFF. The DNA of the CDR3 is TGTGCCAGCAGTTCCGGGACGGTGAACACTGAAGCTTTCTTT. The chain couples TRBV12-3 or TRBV12-4 to TRBJ1-1; tentatively, D is TRBD1 (5 bases). CDR3 size: 14 residues. Trimming cost V 4 bases and J 0 bases, with 9 bases left between them.

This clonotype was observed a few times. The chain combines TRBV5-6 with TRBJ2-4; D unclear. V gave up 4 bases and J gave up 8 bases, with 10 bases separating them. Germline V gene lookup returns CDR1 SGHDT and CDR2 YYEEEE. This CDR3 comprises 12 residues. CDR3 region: CASSRPGDIQYF. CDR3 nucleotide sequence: TGTGCCAGCAGCAGACCTGGGGACATTCAGTACTTC.

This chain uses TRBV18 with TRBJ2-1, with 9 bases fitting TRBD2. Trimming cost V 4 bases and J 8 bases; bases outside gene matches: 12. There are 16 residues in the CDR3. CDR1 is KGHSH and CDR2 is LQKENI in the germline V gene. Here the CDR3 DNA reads TGTGCCAGCTCACTTACCTCCGGGACTAGCTTCGATGAGCAGTTCTTC. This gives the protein CASSLTSGTSFDEQFF. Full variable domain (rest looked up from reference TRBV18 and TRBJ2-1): NAGVMQNPRHLVRRRGQEARLRCSPMKGHSHVYWYRQLPEEGLKFMVYLQKENIIDESGMPKERFSAEFPKEGPSILRIQQVVRGDSAAYFCASSLTSGTSFDEQFFGPGTRLTVL.

This CDR3 is CASSLGQGLGTEAFF. The DNA of the CDR3 is TGTGCCAGCAGCTTGGGACAGGGGTTAGGCACTGAAGCTTTCTTT. The chain links TRBV11-3 to TRBJ1-1; 10 nucleotides line up with TRBD1. The CDR3 has 15 residues. In germline, CDR1 is SGHNT, CDR2 YENEEA. The J segment lost 4 bases and the V segment lost 3 bases, leaving 5 bases of the junction unmatched.

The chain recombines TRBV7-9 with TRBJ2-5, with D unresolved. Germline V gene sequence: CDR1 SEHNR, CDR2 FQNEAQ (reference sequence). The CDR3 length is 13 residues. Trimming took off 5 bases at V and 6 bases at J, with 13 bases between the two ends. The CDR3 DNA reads TGTGCCAGCAGCCGTGGGCCACAAAAGACCCAGTACTTC. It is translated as CASSRGPQKTQYF.

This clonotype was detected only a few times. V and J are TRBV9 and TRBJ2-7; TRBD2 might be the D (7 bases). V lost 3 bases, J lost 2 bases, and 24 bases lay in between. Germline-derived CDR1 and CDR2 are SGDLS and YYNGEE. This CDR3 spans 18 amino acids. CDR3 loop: CASSGEGGLTVGPYEQYV. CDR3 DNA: TGTGCCAGCAGCGGCGAGGGGGGGTTGACTGTAGGACCCTACGAGCAGTACGTC.

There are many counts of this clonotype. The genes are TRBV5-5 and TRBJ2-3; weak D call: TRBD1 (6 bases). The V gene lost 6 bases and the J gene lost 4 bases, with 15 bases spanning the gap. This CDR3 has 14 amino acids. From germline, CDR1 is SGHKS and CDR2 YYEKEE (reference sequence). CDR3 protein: CASKWTDRADTQYF. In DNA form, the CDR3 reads TGTGCCAGCAAGTGGACAGATCGTGCAGATACGCAGTATTTT.

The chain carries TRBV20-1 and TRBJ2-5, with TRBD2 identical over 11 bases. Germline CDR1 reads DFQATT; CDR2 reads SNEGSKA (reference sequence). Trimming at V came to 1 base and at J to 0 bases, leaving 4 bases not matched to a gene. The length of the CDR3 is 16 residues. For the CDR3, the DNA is TGCAGTGCTAGAGCTAGCGGGGGGACTTACCAAGAGACCCAGTACTTC. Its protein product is CSARASGGTYQETQYF.

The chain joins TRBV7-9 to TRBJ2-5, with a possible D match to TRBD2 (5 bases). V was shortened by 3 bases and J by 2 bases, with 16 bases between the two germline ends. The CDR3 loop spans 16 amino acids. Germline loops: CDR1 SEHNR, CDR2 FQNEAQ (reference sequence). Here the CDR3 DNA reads TGTGCCAGCAGCTTCCGGCCCTCCCCGGGACAAGAGACCCAGTACTTC. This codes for CASSFRPSPGQETQYF.

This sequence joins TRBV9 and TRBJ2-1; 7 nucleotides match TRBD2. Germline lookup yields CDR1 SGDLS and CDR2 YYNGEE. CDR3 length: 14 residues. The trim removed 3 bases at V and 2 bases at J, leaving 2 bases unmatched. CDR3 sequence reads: CASSERGTYNEQFF. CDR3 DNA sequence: TGTGCCAGCAGCGAGCGGGGTACCTACAATGAGCAGTTCTTC.

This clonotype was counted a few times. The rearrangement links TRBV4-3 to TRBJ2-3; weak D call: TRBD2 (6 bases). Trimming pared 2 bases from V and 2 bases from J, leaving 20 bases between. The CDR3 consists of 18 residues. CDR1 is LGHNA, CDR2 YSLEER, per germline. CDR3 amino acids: CASSQTVRGRGHTDTQYF. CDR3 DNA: TGCGCCAGCAGCCAAACCGTCCGAGGGCGGGGCCACACAGATACGCAGTATTTT.

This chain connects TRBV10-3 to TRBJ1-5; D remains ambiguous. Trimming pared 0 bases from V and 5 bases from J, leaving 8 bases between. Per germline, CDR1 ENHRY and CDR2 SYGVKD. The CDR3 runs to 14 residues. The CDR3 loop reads CAISESLGDQPQHF. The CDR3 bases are TGTGCCATCAGTGAGTCGTTAGGTGATCAGCCCCAGCATTTT.

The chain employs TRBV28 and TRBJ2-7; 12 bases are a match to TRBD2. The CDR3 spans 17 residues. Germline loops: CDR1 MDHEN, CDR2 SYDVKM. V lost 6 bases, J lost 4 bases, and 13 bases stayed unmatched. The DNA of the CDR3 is TGTGCCAGCAGCCCGACTAGCGGGGGCCAGGATAGATACGAGCAGTACGTC. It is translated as CASSPTSGGQDRYEQYV.

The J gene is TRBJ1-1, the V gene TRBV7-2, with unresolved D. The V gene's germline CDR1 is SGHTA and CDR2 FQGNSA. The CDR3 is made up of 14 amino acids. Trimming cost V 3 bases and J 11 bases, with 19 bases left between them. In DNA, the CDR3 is TGTGCCAGCAGCTTCACGATGGGCTCGGCTGCTGCTTTCTTT. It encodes CASSFTMGSAAAFF.